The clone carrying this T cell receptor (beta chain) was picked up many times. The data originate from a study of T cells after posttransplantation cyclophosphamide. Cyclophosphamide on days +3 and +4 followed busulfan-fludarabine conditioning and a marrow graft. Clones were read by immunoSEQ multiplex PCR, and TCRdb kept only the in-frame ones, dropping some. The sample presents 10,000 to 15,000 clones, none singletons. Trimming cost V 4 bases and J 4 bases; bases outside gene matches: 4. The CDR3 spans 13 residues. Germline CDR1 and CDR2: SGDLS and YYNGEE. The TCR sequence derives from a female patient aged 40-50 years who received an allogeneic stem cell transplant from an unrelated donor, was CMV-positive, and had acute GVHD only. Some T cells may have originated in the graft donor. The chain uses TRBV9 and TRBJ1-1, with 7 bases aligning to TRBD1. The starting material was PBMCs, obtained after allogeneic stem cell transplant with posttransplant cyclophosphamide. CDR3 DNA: TGTGCCAGCAGCCCTAGGGGGCGCACTGAAGCTTTCTTT. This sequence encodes CASSPRGRTEAFF. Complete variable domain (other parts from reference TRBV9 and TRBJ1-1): DSGVTQTPKHLITATGQRVTLRCSPRSGDLSVYWYQQSLDQGLQFLIQYYNGEERAKGNILERFSAQQFPDLHSELNLSSLELGDSALYFCASSPRGRTEAFFGQGTRLTVV.